These 13 T cell receptor beta chains originate from one sample sequenced in a study of T cell responses to AZD1222 COVID-19 vaccine. The table came from immunoSEQ multiplex PCR; TCRdb's copy has only in-frame clones and leaves some out. The table includes about 220,000 clones, under 95% detected once. Sequencing was performed on peripheral blood, taken on day 0 of MenACWY control vaccination. These receptors were obtained from an adult in good health.

V and J are TRBV6-4 and TRBJ1-5; D is ambiguous. The CDR3 is 12 amino acids. From germline, CDR1 is MRHNA and CDR2 SNTAGT. V was pared by 2 bases and J by 8 bases, with 7 bases between. The CDR3 spells CASSDPREPQHF. The CDR3 DNA follows: TGTGCCAGCAGTGACCCGCGAGAGCCCCAGCATTTT.

The gene calls are TRBV4-3 and TRBJ2-1; 9 nucleotides align to TRBD2. Germline V gene data show CDR1 as LGHNA and CDR2 as YSLEER. CDR3 length equals 15 residues. Trimming took 0 bases from V and 9 from J; bases not matched to a gene: 6. The CDR3 DNA sequence: TGCGCCAGCAGCCAAGAACGCGGGGGGGGAGTTGAGCAGTTCTTC. Protein: CASSQERGGGVEQFF.

The gene calls are TRBV16 and TRBJ1-6; D possibly corresponds to TRBD1 (5 bases). From germline, CDR1 is KGHSY and CDR2 FQNENV. The germline V and J ends were trimmed by 4 bases and 10 bases, with 11 bases remaining between them. The CDR3 length is 13 residues. This CDR3 is CASSLGGRSPLHF. In DNA form, the CDR3 reads TGTGCCAGCAGCCTTGGGGGGAGGTCACCCCTCCACTTT. Drawing the rest from reference TRBV16 and TRBJ1-6, the complete variable domain is GEEVAQTPKHLVRGEGQKAKLYCAPIKGHSYVFWYQQVLKNEFKFLISFQNENVFDETGMPKERFSAKCLPNSPCSLEIQATKLEDSAVYFCASSLGGRSPLHFGNGTRLTVT.

This clone has a single count. The CDR3 coding sequence is TGTGCCAGCAGCACTCCGGGACTGGGGGTTGCTTTCTTT. The encoded protein is CASSTPGLGVAFF. V usage is TRBV28 and J usage is TRBJ1-1, with D possibly being TRBD1 (5 bases). Trimming stripped 6 bases from V and 11 bases from J, with 19 bases between. Looked up from germline, CDR1 is MDHEN and CDR2 is SYDVKM. The CDR3 contains 13 residues.

This clone has ten or more counts. The V call is TRBV4-1, the J call TRBJ1-5, with TRBD1 identical over 7 bases. The junction had 5 bases not matched to a gene; V was cut back by 0 bases and J by 6 bases. The CDR3 runs 15 residues. Germline CDR1 reads MGHRA; CDR2 reads YSYEKL. CDR3 nucleotide sequence: TGCGCCAGCAGCCAAGACAGGGGGTCGCTTCAGCCCCAGCATTTT. Translated, it gives CASSQDRGSLQPQHF.

V is TRBV5-1 and J is TRBJ1-1; D unresolved. The CDR3 covers 12 residues. The V end lost 3 bases, the J end lost 1 base, and 4 bases lay between the germline ends. Germline lookup yields CDR1 SGHRS and CDR2 YFSETQ. The CDR3 reads CASSSKNTEAFF. DNA for the CDR3: TGCGCCAGCAGCTCTAAGAACACTGAAGCTTTCTTT.

The V call is TRBV28, the J call TRBJ1-6, with 7 bases lining up with TRBD1. Trimming removed 4 bases from V and 7 bases from J; junction bases left unmatched: 1. The CDR3 is 13 amino acids. Germline CDR1 reads MDHEN; CDR2 reads SYDVKM. CDR3 protein: CASSSGQNSPLHF. CDR3 DNA: TGTGCCAGCAGTTCGGGACAGAATTCACCCCTCCACTTT.

The chain combines TRBV2 with TRBJ2-7; weak D call: TRBD2 (6 bases). This CDR3 spans 13 amino acids. Germline V CDR1 and CDR2: SNHLY, FYNNEI. With 6 bases removed from V and 5 bases from J, the gap between germline ends came to 14 bases. The CDR3 DNA follows: TGTGCCAGCAGGCGGGACGAGGTGGACGAGCAGTACTTC. Its translation is CASRRDEVDEQYF.

Written as DNA, the CDR3 is TGTGCCAGCAGTTTAAGGCCGGATAGCTATGGCTACACCTTC. As protein: CASSLRPDSYGYTF. The J gene is TRBJ1-2, the V gene TRBV27; D is ambiguous. This CDR3 region has 14 residues. Trimming removed 2 bases at V and 4 bases at J, with 11 bases between. Germline CDR1 is MNHEY and CDR2 is SMNVEV (reference sequence).

The rearrangement links TRBV27 to TRBJ1-5, with 11 bases aligning to TRBD1. There are 16 residues in the CDR3. V was clipped by 5 bases and J by 1 base; unmatched bases: 4. Germline V gene lookup returns CDR1 MNHEY and CDR2 SMNVEV (reference sequence). CDR3 region: CASSRGTGGSNQPQHF. The CDR3 DNA reads as TGTGCCAGCAGTCGGGGGACAGGGGGGAGCAATCAGCCCCAGCATTTT.

This rearrangement joins TRBV7-6 to TRBJ2-5; 9 nucleotides match TRBD2. Per germline, CDR1 SGHVS and CDR2 FNYEAQ. The ends lost 1 base at V and 6 bases at J; junction bases unmatched: 9. The CDR3 has 16 residues. DNA of the CDR3: TGTGCCAGCAGCTTAGGTTTTAGCGGGGGCGGAAAGACCCAGTACTTC. Translated: CASSLGFSGGGKTQYF. Full variable domain (rest looked up from reference TRBV7-6 and TRBJ2-5): GAGVSQSPRYKVTKRGQDVALRCDPISGHVSLYWYRQALGQGPEFLTYFNYEAQQDKSGLPNDRFSAERPEGSISTLTIQRTEQRDSAMYRCASSLGFSGGGKTQYFGPGTRLLVL.

The genes are TRBV6-4 and TRBJ1-2; tentatively, D is TRBD1 (5 bases). This CDR3 spans 14 amino acids. The V and J ends lost 8 bases and 8 bases respectively, with 21 bases between them. CDR1 MRHNA and CDR2 SNTAGT come from the germline V gene. As DNA, the CDR3 is TGTGCCAGCTCCCCCGGCGGGGACTATGGGGGCTACACCTTC. Translated, it gives CASSPGGDYGGYTF.

V gene TRBV2 combines with J gene TRBJ1-1, with 7 bases aligning to TRBD1. V shed 10 bases and J 11 bases; nucleotides not matched to a gene: 16. Looked up from germline, CDR1 is SNHLY and CDR2 is FYNNEI. There are 13 residues in the CDR3. The CDR3, as DNA: TGTGCCAACGCGCTGACAGGGTCCGTGGGGGCTTTCTTT. Translating gives CANALTGSVGAFF.